One sample yielded the 31 T cell receptor beta chains listed below, sequenced in a study of blood T cell repertoires in COVID-19. The data were produced by immunoSEQ multiplex PCR, yet TCRdb's version contains in-frame clones alone and is incomplete. This sample carries some 230,000 clones, 82% of them seen once, and the ten largest clones take approximately 8%. The sample comprised peripheral blood. The receptors stem from a woman at least 80 years old with COVID-19, enrolled during active disease.

Concerning this clone itself: This specimen includes other DNA sequences encoding the same CDR3. The chain is built from TRBV19 and TRBJ1-5, with D possibly matching TRBD1 (5 bases). The V end lost 3 bases, the J end lost 4 bases, and 7 bases lay between the germline ends. CDR1 and CDR2 from the germline V gene are LNHDA and SQIVND (reference sequence). This CDR3 contains 13 residues. The CDR3, as DNA: TGTGCCAGTAGTATCCGGGGGAATCAGCCCCAGCATTTT. Translated: CASSIRGNQPQHF.

The V gene is TRBV10-3, the J gene TRBJ2-5; 7 bases are a match to TRBD2. The germline CDR1 and CDR2 sequences are ENHRY and SYGVKD. The CDR3 has 12 residues. V gave up 10 bases and J gave up 5 bases; unmatched junction bases: 7. The CDR3 sequence is CATGGSGETQYF. The CDR3 DNA is TGTGCCACGGGAGGTTCAGGCGAGACCCAGTACTTC.

The J gene is TRBJ1-2, the V gene TRBV9; 7 nucleotides align to TRBD1. Germline CDR1 is SGDLS and CDR2 is YYNGEE. Trimming took 4 bases from V and 4 from J; bases not matched to a gene: 13. The CDR3 spans 16 residues. The CDR3 loop is CASSPISTGVGYGYTF. The CDR3 DNA follows: TGTGCCAGCAGCCCGATTTCCACAGGGGTGGGCTATGGCTACACCTTC.

J is TRBJ2-7 and V is TRBV6-5, with 8 nucleotides matching TRBD1. CDR1 MNHEY and CDR2 SVGAGI come from the germline V gene. With V trimmed by 6 bases and J by 7 bases, 11 bases remained unmatched. The CDR3 is made up of 14 amino acids. The CDR3 loop is CASSPGTGRGEQYF. Written as DNA, the CDR3 is TGTGCCAGCAGCCCCGGGACAGGACGAGGGGAGCAGTACTTC.

The chain combines TRBV3-1 (or the pseudogene TRBV3-2) with TRBJ2-7; D is unresolved. Germline lookup yields CDR1 LGHDT and CDR2 YNNKEL (reference sequence). The CDR3 loop spans 12 amino acids. V was clipped by 1 base and J by 4 bases, with 5 bases between them. The CDR3 is CASSQVMYEQYF. CDR3 DNA: TGTGCCAGCAGCCAAGTCATGTACGAGCAGTACTTC.

V usage is TRBV6-5 and J usage is TRBJ1-6; D call uncertain. Trimming took off 2 bases at V and 0 bases at J, with 5 bases between the two ends. CDR3 size: 15 residues. Germline V gives CDR1 MNHEY, CDR2 SVGAGI. CDR3 nucleotide sequence: TGTGCCAGCAGTTACGATAGCTCCTATAATTCACCCCTCCACTTT. Its translation is CASSYDSSYNSPLHF.

CDR3 sequence: CATSDYRDRETQYF. In nucleotides, the CDR3 is TGTGCCACCAGTGATTACAGGGATAGGGAGACCCAGTACTTC. The J gene is TRBJ2-5, the V gene TRBV24-1; a possible D gene is TRBD1 (6 bases). The V end lost 2 bases, the J end lost 5 bases, and 11 bases lay between the germline ends. The germline V gene has CDR1 KGHDR and CDR2 SFDVKD. This CDR3 has 14 residues.

The chain employs TRBV6-6 and TRBJ2-1; 8 positions match TRBD2. This CDR3 spans 14 amino acids. Germline V lookup: CDR1 MNHNY, CDR2 SVGAGI (reference sequence). The trim removed 9 bases at V and 7 bases at J, leaving 11 bases unmatched. The CDR3 loop reads CASLGRGDRNEQFF. In DNA form, the CDR3 reads TGTGCCAGTCTAGGGCGGGGGGACCGGAATGAGCAGTTCTTC.

This rearrangement joins TRBV4-1 to TRBJ2-5; 9 bases are shared with TRBD2. The trim removed 5 bases at V and 0 bases at J, leaving 10 bases unmatched. The CDR3 length is 17 residues. CDR1 and CDR2 from the germline V gene are MGHRA and YSYEKL. The DNA of the CDR3 is TGCGCCAGCAGCACCCACTGGAGCGGGGGGTACCAAGAGACCCAGTACTTC. It yields the protein CASSTHWSGGYQETQYF.

The chain has TRBV5-1 and TRBJ2-1, with TRBD1 as a possible D gene (7 bases). The CDR3 is 15 residues long. Germline V gene sequence: CDR1 SGHRS, CDR2 YFSETQ. The germline V and J ends were trimmed by 2 bases and 2 bases, with 11 bases remaining between them. CDR3 protein: CASSFGGGTYNEQFF. CDR3 nucleotides: TGCGCCAGCAGCTTCGGAGGGGGCACCTACAATGAGCAGTTCTTC.

The rearrangement links TRBV18 to TRBJ1-1, with D perhaps TRBD1 (6 bases). The CDR3 is made up of 14 amino acids. CDR1 KGHSH and CDR2 LQKENI come from the germline V gene. The V gene lost 3 bases and the J gene lost 7 bases, with 15 bases spanning the gap. The CDR3 protein is CASSPGTQRDEAFF. DNA of the CDR3: TGTGCCAGCTCACCTGGGACACAAAGGGATGAAGCTTTCTTT.

The chain links TRBV19 to TRBJ1-5; weak D call: TRBD1 (5 bases). Trimming cost V 5 bases and J 5 bases, with 16 bases left between them. CDR1 is LNHDA, CDR2 SQIVND, per germline (reference sequence). This CDR3 is 15 amino acids long. The CDR3 spells CASSPTGSLYQPQHF. The CDR3 nucleotides are TGTGCCAGTAGTCCTACAGGCTCTCTATATCAGCCCCAGCATTTT.

The chain employs TRBV5-6 and TRBJ2-5, with a possible D match to TRBD1 (7 bases). Germline assignment: CDR1 SGHDT and CDR2 YYEEEE. Trimming shortened V by 5 bases and J by 5 bases, and 16 bases separated the two germline ends. This CDR3 spans 14 amino acids. The CDR3 loop is CASRRTGGGETQYF. The CDR3, as DNA: TGTGCCAGCAGGAGGACAGGTGGAGGGGAGACCCAGTACTTC.

J is TRBJ2-7 and V is TRBV7-9; 15 bases align to TRBD2. This CDR3 region has 15 residues. The germline V gene encodes CDR1 SEHNR and CDR2 FQNEAQ (reference sequence). V shed 8 bases, J shed 6 bases, and the junction held 8 bases outside the gene matches. The CDR3 DNA sequence: TGTGCCAGCGGAACTGGACTAGCGGGAGGGCTCGAGCAGTACTTC. This encodes CASGTGLAGGLEQYF.

The chain joins TRBV10-2 to TRBJ2-5; 9 nucleotides align to TRBD2. The CDR3 runs 13 residues. Germline CDR1 is WSHSY and CDR2 is SAAADI. With 6 bases clipped from V and 4 bases from J, the junction kept 3 bases outside the gene matches. DNA of the CDR3: TGCGCCAGCAGGGCGGGGGGGCGAGAGACCCAGTACTTC. Its translation: CASRAGGRETQYF.

The table lists this clone with a few counts. The V gene is TRBV7-2, the J gene TRBJ1-3; a weak D match, TRBD1 (5 bases). The ends were cut back, 5 bases at V and 2 bases at J, with 13 bases in the middle. The CDR3 runs to 15 residues. From germline, CDR1 is SGHTA and CDR2 FQGNSA. This chain's CDR3 is CASSLGVGTGNTIYF. Here the CDR3 DNA reads TGTGCCAGCAGCCTAGGGGTGGGCACTGGAAACACCATATATTTT.

The rearrangement joins TRBV5-5 to TRBJ1-4; perhaps TRBD1 as D (5 bases). V dropped 5 bases and J dropped 6 bases, with 14 bases sitting between them. Germline V gives CDR1 SGHKS, CDR2 YYEKEE (reference sequence). The CDR3 is 14 amino acids. The CDR3 here is CASSRQGRDEKLFF. The CDR3 nucleotides read TGTGCCAGCAGTCGGCAGGGTAGGGATGAAAAACTGTTTTTT. The variable domain in full, with the rest retrieved from reference TRBV5-5 and TRBJ1-4, is DAGVTQSPTHLIKTRGQQVTLRCSPISGHKSVSWYQQVLGQGPQFIFQYYEKEERGRGNFPDRFSARQFPNYSSELNVNALLLGDSALYLCASSRQGRDEKLFFGSGTQLSVL.

J is TRBJ2-3 and V is TRBV7-9, with TRBD2 matching over 12 bases. The V and J ends lost 4 bases and 4 bases, in that order; junction bases with no gene match: 3. The CDR3 extends over 15 amino acids. The germline V gene encodes CDR1 SEHNR and CDR2 FQNEAQ (reference sequence). Here the CDR3 DNA reads TGTGCCAGCAGCTCAAGACTAGCGGGAGCAGATACGCAGTATTTT. This translates into CASSSRLAGADTQYF.

The rearrangement links TRBV19 to TRBJ1-2; 9 positions match TRBD1. Germline trimming cut 2 bases from V and 4 bases from J; bases unmatched to any gene: 5. Germline CDR1 and CDR2: LNHDA and SQIVND (reference sequence). This CDR3 has 15 amino acids. CDR3: CASSIKGQGGYGYTF. The CDR3 bases are TGTGCCAGTAGTATAAAGGGACAGGGCGGCTATGGCTACACCTTC.

This chain connects TRBV23-1 to TRBJ1-2, with TRBD1 matching over 10 bases. TRBV23-1 is filed as an ORF, its function uncertain. The CDR3 is 15 residues long. V gave up 6 bases and J gave up 3 bases; unmatched junction bases: 7. The CDR3 DNA is TGCGCCAGCAGGCGAGGGACAGGGGAGGACTATGGCTACACCTTC. Protein sequence: CASRRGTGEDYGYTF.

V gene TRBV7-9 combines with J gene TRBJ2-1; the match to TRBD2 covers 9 bases. Looked up from germline, CDR1 is SEHNR and CDR2 is FQNEAQ (reference sequence). The CDR3 spans 15 residues. The V segment lost 2 bases and the J segment 8 bases; nucleotides outside the gene matches: 7. The CDR3 DNA reads as TGTGCCAGCAGCTTATTCAGCGGGGGGCCCTATGAGCAGTTCTTC. Residues: CASSLFSGGPYEQFF.

V gene TRBV5-1 combines with J gene TRBJ2-6; no reliable D call. Trimming left V 4 bases short and J 0 bases short, with 8 bases between. Germline V gives CDR1 SGHRS, CDR2 YFSETQ. The CDR3 totals 15 residues. The CDR3 DNA follows: TGCGCCAGCAGCGAACAGAACTCTGGGGCCAACGTCCTGACTTTC. Its translation is CASSEQNSGANVLTF.

V gene TRBV5-1 combines with J gene TRBJ2-1; TRBD2 agrees at 11 bases. The CDR3 length is 15 residues. CDR1 and CDR2 (germline): SGHRS, YFSETQ. V gave up 3 bases and J gave up 2 bases; unmatched junction bases: 1. CDR3 DNA sequence: TGCGCCAGCAGCTGGACTAGCGGGCCCTACAATGAGCAGTTCTTC. It yields the protein CASSWTSGPYNEQFF.

DNA of the CDR3: TGTGCCAGCAGCCCAACCCTAGGGGGTGGCTACACCTTC. It yields the protein CASSPTLGGGYTF. V and J are TRBV9 and TRBJ1-2, with a tentative D call TRBD1 (6 bases). This CDR3 has 13 residues. Deletions cut 4 bases from V and 7 bases from J, with 14 bases between. Germline V gives CDR1 SGDLS, CDR2 YYNGEE.

The J gene is TRBJ2-1, the V gene TRBV6-5; 8 positions agree with TRBD1. J gave up 4 bases and V 5 bases, and 7 bases lay outside the gene matches. Looked up from germline, CDR1 is MNHEY and CDR2 is SVGAGI. The CDR3 covers 15 residues. CDR3 in DNA: TGTGCCAGCAGTACGACAGGGGCAATGTACAATGAGCAGTTCTTC. As protein: CASSTTGAMYNEQFF.

The rearrangement uses TRBV7-9 and TRBJ1-2, with 7 bases aligning to TRBD1. Unmatched junction bases numbered 4, after V lost 1 base and J lost 2 bases. The V gene's germline CDR1 is SEHNR and CDR2 FQNEAQ (reference sequence). The CDR3 runs to 15 residues. DNA for the CDR3: TGTGCCAGCAGCTTAGGGACAGGAAAAAACTATGGCTACACCTTC. Protein: CASSLGTGKNYGYTF.

The gene calls are TRBV4-1 and TRBJ1-2; D remains unclear. The germline gives CDR1 MGHRA, CDR2 YSYEKL. The CDR3 loop spans 16 amino acids. The ends were cut back, 0 bases at V and 1 base at J, with 12 bases in the middle. The CDR3 sequence is CASSQDVDTINYGYTF. For the CDR3, the DNA is TGCGCCAGCAGCCAAGATGTTGACACCATTAACTATGGCTACACCTTC.

The chain links TRBV19 to TRBJ2-1, with D possibly TRBD2 on 5 matching bases. V was cut by 3 bases and J by 0 bases, with 9 bases left in between. CDR1 is LNHDA, CDR2 SQIVND, per germline (reference sequence). CDR3 length: 15 amino acids. The CDR3 is CASSMKAGSYNEQFF. In DNA form, the CDR3 reads TGTGCCAGTAGTATGAAGGCGGGCTCCTACAATGAGCAGTTCTTC.

V is TRBV30 and J is TRBJ1-4, with 7 bases that match TRBD1. V lost 4 bases, J lost 8 bases, and 7 bases stayed unmatched. The V gene's germline CDR1 is GTSNPN and CDR2 SVGIG (reference sequence). CDR3 size: 13 residues. The CDR3 loop reads CAWNLNRGEKLFF. The CDR3 DNA reads TGTGCCTGGAACCTTAACAGGGGAGAAAAACTGTTTTTT.

The rearrangement links TRBV2 to TRBJ2-7; TRBD2 aligns across 11 bases. J lost 8 bases, V lost 7 bases, and 13 bases had no gene match. This CDR3 spans 15 amino acids. The germline V gene encodes CDR1 SNHLY and CDR2 FYNNEI. The CDR3 is CASTDEVAGGRKQYF. The CDR3 bases are TGTGCCAGCACCGATGAGGTAGCGGGAGGGCGGAAGCAGTACTTC.

V and J are TRBV12-3 or TRBV12-4 and TRBJ1-1; weak D call: TRBD1 (5 bases). The CDR3 has 13 residues. V was shortened by 3 bases and J by 7 bases, with 12 bases between the two germline ends. CDR3 DNA sequence: TGTGCCAGCAGTTTTTGGGGCAGCAGTGAAGCTTTCTTT. It codes for CASSFWGSSEAFF.